A single sample is the source of the 3 T cell receptor beta chains below, sequenced in a study of molecular identifiers for immune sequencing clone quantification. TCRdb reprocessed the PCR reads with MiXCR, giving one entry per CDR3 protein. The sample consists of approximately 680,000 distinct CDR3 sequences, about 25% of them appearing once. Material for sequencing was naive CD8+ T cells from blood, with Jurkat cell RNA spiked in. As to subset: FACS-sorted CD8+CD4-CCR7+CD45RA+ naive T cells. The receptors stem from a human donor in good health. Some libraries in this study had Jurkat cell RNA spiked in.

The chain links TRBV9 to TRBJ1-3, with unresolved D. Germline V CDR1 and CDR2: SGDLS, YYNGEE. There are 16 residues in the CDR3. V was trimmed by 2 bases and J by 0 bases, leaving 12 bases between them. CDR3 DNA sequence: TGTGCCAGCAGCGTGCCAGATGGTATCTCTGGAAACACCATATATTTT. It encodes CASSVPDGISGNTIYF.

V gene TRBV6-2 or TRBV6-3 combines with J gene TRBJ2-3; 7 bases are shared with TRBD2. Trimming took 0 bases from V and 1 from J; bases not matched to a gene: 10. The CDR3 has 18 amino acids. The germline CDR1 and CDR2 sequences are MNHEY and SVGEGT. The CDR3 DNA is TGTGCCAGCAGTTACTCTACTAGAGCGGGAATTGGCACAGATACGCAGTATTTT. Amino acid sequence: CASSYSTRAGIGTDTQYF.

As regards this clonotype: This may be a read error: a much more frequent sequence differs by one nucleotide. The chain couples TRBV4-3 to TRBJ2-3, with 9 bases fitting TRBD2. Per the germline V gene, CDR1 is LGHNA and CDR2 is YSLEER. This CDR3 spans 16 amino acids. The CDR3 here is CASSQELAGVADAQYF. The CDR3 DNA sequence: TGCGCCAGCAGCCAAGAATTAGCGGGAGTAGCAGATGCGCAGTATTTT.